This TCR beta chain is from a study of response to subunit inactivated influenza vaccine. Study-level findings and limits: Each seasonal influenza vaccination, the authors suggested, recruits few new T cells.

Regarding this clonotype: The target antigen is unknown.

TCRdb reanalysed the RT-PCR reads using MiXCR and keeps one entry per CDR3 protein. Of 400,000 to 650,000 distinct CDR3 sequences listed, approximately 7.8% are singletons. CDR3 length: 16 residues. Deletions cut 0 bases from V and 4 bases from J, with 13 bases between. In germline, CDR1 is SGHRS, CDR2 YFSETQ. This TCR derives from a man between 50 and 75 years old who received an inactivated influenza vaccine. The source material was PBMCs from blood, sampled approximately 25 months after vaccination. The rearrangement joins TRBV5-1 to TRBJ1-4; possibly TRBD1 for D (5 bases). Here the CDR3 DNA reads TGCGCCAGCAGCTTGGTTCGTCGGGACGGTAATGAAAAACTGTTTTTT. This codes for CASSLVRRDGNEKLFF.